This TCR beta chain is from a study of multiple sclerosis patients with progressive multifocal leukoencephalopathy. Overall study findings and caveats: Expanded clones at PML onset predated and persisted through natalizumab therapy.

In the case of this clone: Its matching antigen is unknown.

The survey-level immunoSEQ assay was used. Sequenced by immunoSEQ multiplex PCR; TCRdb stores in-frame clones only, minus some. The sample carries 25,000 to 35,000 clones, approximately 90% recorded once. V gave up 0 bases and J gave up 1 base, with 7 bases separating them. There are 14 residues in the CDR3. The germline CDR1 and CDR2 sequences are SGHRS and YFSETQ. This sample's time point: before natalizumab initiation. Before the first natalizumab infusion, T0 blood samples were taken. This clonotype was obtained from a human donor with multiple sclerosis. The chain employs TRBV5-1 and TRBJ2-5, with D perhaps TRBD1 or TRBD2 (6 bases each). The specimen was PBMCs. CDR3 bases: TGCGCCAGCAGCTTGGCGGGGGCCCAAGAGACCCAGTACTTC. Translation: CASSLAGAQETQYF.